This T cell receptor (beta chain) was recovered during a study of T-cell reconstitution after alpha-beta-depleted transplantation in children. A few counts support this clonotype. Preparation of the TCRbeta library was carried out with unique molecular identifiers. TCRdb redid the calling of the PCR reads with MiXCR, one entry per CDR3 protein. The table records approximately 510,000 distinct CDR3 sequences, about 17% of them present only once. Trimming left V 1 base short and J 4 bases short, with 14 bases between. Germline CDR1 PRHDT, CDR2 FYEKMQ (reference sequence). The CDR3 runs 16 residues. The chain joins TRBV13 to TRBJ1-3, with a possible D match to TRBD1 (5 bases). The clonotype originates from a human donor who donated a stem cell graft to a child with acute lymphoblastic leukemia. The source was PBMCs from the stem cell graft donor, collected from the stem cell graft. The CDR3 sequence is CASSLDPQGLGNTIYF. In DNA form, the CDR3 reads TGTGCCAGCAGCTTAGACCCGCAGGGTCTCGGAAACACCATATATTTT.